A selection of T cell receptor beta chains follows, all from one sample in a study of T cells in localized non-small cell lung cancer. Libraries were prepared by immunoSEQ multiplex PCR; TCRdb keeps only in-frame clonotypes and omits some of them. The sample includes roughly 16,000 clones, about nine tenths seen only once; the top ten take roughly 29%. Here the sequenced sample was peripheral blood, taken before any cancer treatment. The receptors were sampled from a female donor of 60 years or more with stage III squamous cell lung carcinoma. Both conserved end residues are part of each CDR3. The D gene is left open where the match is weak. Not all rows give a size; the values are once, few, many and, for expanded clones, a class.

clone size: NA
J gene: TRBJ2-1
CDR3 length: 17
D gene: NA
V gene: TRBV7-8
CDR3 protein: CASSNRIGFGSYNEQFF
CDR3 DNA: TGTGCCAGCAGCAACCGAATAGGGTTTGGCTCCTACAATGAGCAGTTCTTC

clone size: NA
J gene: TRBJ2-7
CDR3 length: 13
D gene: NA
V gene: TRBV29-1
CDR3 protein: CSVEDPISYEQYF
CDR3 DNA: TGCAGCGTTGAAGACCCAATCTCCTACGAGCAGTACTTC

clone size: NA
J gene: TRBJ2-7
CDR3 length: 15
D gene: TRBD2
V gene: TRBV7-2
CDR3 protein: CASSPIAGGPYEQYF
CDR3 DNA: TGTGCCAGCAGCCCCATAGCGGGAGGGCCCTACGAGCAGTACTTC

clone size: NA
J gene: TRBJ2-3
CDR3 length: 17
D gene: TRBD2
V gene: TRBV5-1
CDR3 protein: CASSRTGTSVSADTQYF
CDR3 DNA: TGCGCCAGCAGCCGAACCGGGACTAGTGTAAGCGCAGATACGCAGTATTTT

clone size: once
J gene: TRBJ2-5
CDR3 length: 15
D gene: TRBD1
V gene: TRBV4-1
CDR3 protein: CASSQGQGARETQYF
CDR3 DNA: TGCGCCAGCAGCCAGGGACAGGGGGCGCGGGAGACCCAGTACTTC

clone size: once
J gene: TRBJ1-5
CDR3 length: 11
D gene: NA
V gene: TRBV16
CDR3 protein: CASSHGQPQHF
CDR3 DNA: TGTGCCAGCAGCCATGGTCAGCCCCAGCATTTT

clone size: once
J gene: TRBJ2-2
CDR3 length: 16
D gene: TRBD2
V gene: TRBV11-3
CDR3 protein: CASSLGVAGVVGELFF
CDR3 DNA: TGTGCCAGCAGCTTAGGGGTAGCGGGAGTGGTCGGGGAGCTGTTTTTT

clone size: NA
J gene: TRBJ2-1
CDR3 length: 13
D gene: NA
V gene: TRBV30
CDR3 protein: CAWVRDLYNEQFF
CDR3 DNA: TGTGCCTGGGTGAGAGACCTTTACAATGAGCAGTTCTTC

clone size: NA
J gene: TRBJ1-1
CDR3 length: 15
D gene: NA
V gene: TRBV15
CDR3 protein: CATSRVPGANTEAFF
CDR3 DNA: TGTGCCACCAGCAGAGTACCAGGGGCGAACACTGAAGCTTTCTTT

clone size: NA
J gene: TRBJ2-1
CDR3 length: 16
D gene: NA
V gene: TRBV28
CDR3 protein: CASNLFARNSYNEQFF
CDR3 DNA: TGTGCCAGCAATCTTTTCGCCCGGAACTCCTACAATGAGCAGTTCTTC

clone size: NA
J gene: TRBJ2-7
CDR3 length: 13
D gene: NA
V gene: TRBV11-2
CDR3 protein: CASTRGGGYEQYF
CDR3 DNA: TGTGCCAGCACCCGGGGAGGTGGCTACGAGCAGTACTTC

clone size: NA
J gene: TRBJ1-1
CDR3 length: 15
D gene: NA
V gene: TRBV6-5
CDR3 protein: CASSFTGGVNTEAFF
CDR3 DNA: TGTGCCAGCAGTTTTACGGGGGGAGTGAACACTGAAGCTTTCTTT

clone size: NA
J gene: TRBJ2-5
CDR3 length: 16
D gene: TRBD2
V gene: TRBV4-1
CDR3 protein: CASSQELAGGPETQYF
CDR3 DNA: TGCGCCAGCAGCCAAGAACTAGCGGGAGGGCCTGAGACCCAGTACTTC

clone size: NA
J gene: TRBJ2-3
CDR3 length: 15
D gene: NA
V gene: TRBV18
CDR3 protein: CASSETGASTDTQYF
CDR3 DNA: TGTGCCAGCTCAGAAACGGGGGCTAGCACAGATACGCAGTATTTT

clone size: once
J gene: TRBJ2-7
CDR3 length: 16
D gene: NA
V gene: TRBV6-1
CDR3 protein: CASSDPWGGGFYERYF
CDR3 DNA: TGTGCCAGCAGTGATCCCTGGGGAGGGGGCTTCTACGAGCGGTACTTC

clone size: NA
J gene: TRBJ2-2
CDR3 length: 13
D gene: NA
V gene: TRBV6-1
CDR3 protein: CASSWKGTGELFF
CDR3 DNA: TGTGCCAGCAGTTGGAAAGGTACCGGGGAGCTGTTTTTT

clone size: NA
J gene: TRBJ1-4
CDR3 length: 16
D gene: TRBD1
V gene: TRBV14
CDR3 protein: CASSRLQQGVGEKLFF
CDR3 DNA: TGTGCCAGCAGCCGCCTACAGCAGGGGGTTGGGGAAAAACTGTTTTTT

clone size: once
J gene: TRBJ2-5
CDR3 length: 13
D gene: NA
V gene: TRBV7-9
CDR3 protein: CASGSSGQETQYF
CDR3 DNA: TGTGCCAGCGGGAGCTCCGGACAAGAGACCCAGTACTTC

clone size: NA
J gene: TRBJ2-1
CDR3 length: 13
D gene: NA
V gene: TRBV25-1
CDR3 protein: CASSEHVLERTFF
CDR3 DNA: TGTGCCAGCAGTGAACACGTACTAGAAAGAACGTTCTTC

clone size: NA
J gene: TRBJ2-3
CDR3 length: 15
D gene: NA
V gene: TRBV7-2
CDR3 protein: CASSLVVVGTDTQYF
CDR3 DNA: TGTGCCAGCAGCTTAGTGGTAGTCGGGACAGATACGCAGTATTTT

clone size: NA
J gene: TRBJ2-1
CDR3 length: 16
D gene: TRBD1
V gene: TRBV6-1
CDR3 protein: CASSEWGTGRDNEQFF
CDR3 DNA: TGTGCCAGCAGTGAATGGGGGACAGGGCGGGACAATGAGCAGTTCTTC

clone size: NA
J gene: TRBJ2-1
CDR3 length: 13
D gene: NA
V gene: TRBV7-2
CDR3 protein: CASSPQYSGEQFF
CDR3 DNA: TGTGCCAGCAGCCCTCAGTACAGTGGTGAGCAGTTCTTC

clone size: NA
J gene: TRBJ1-2
CDR3 length: 12
D gene: NA
V gene: TRBV19
CDR3 protein: CATGQFNYGYTF
CDR3 DNA: TGTGCCACCGGACAGTTTAACTATGGCTACACCTTC

clone size: NA
J gene: TRBJ2-5
CDR3 length: 12
D gene: NA
V gene: TRBV5-8
CDR3 protein: CASSRYQETQYF
CDR3 DNA: TGTGCCAGCAGCCGGTATCAAGAGACCCAGTACTTC

clone size: once
J gene: TRBJ2-1
CDR3 length: 12
D gene: NA
V gene: TRBV7-9
CDR3 protein: CASSLLQFGQFF
CDR3 DNA: TGTGCCAGCAGCCTTTTACAGTTCGGGCAGTTCTTC

clone size: NA
J gene: TRBJ2-3
CDR3 length: 14
D gene: NA
V gene: TRBV25-1
CDR3 protein: CASADRVLTDTQYF
CDR3 DNA: TGTGCCAGCGCCGACAGAGTTCTAACAGATACGCAGTATTTT